This is a list of T cell receptor beta chains from one sample in a study of response to subunit inactivated influenza vaccine. Each CDR3 protein gets one entry after TCRdb re-called the RT-PCR reads with MiXCR. Of hundreds of thousands of distinct CDR3 sequences listed, approximately 18% are singletons. Material: PBMCs from blood, obtained about 5 days after vaccination. Receptors were obtained from a man in his fifties who received an inactivated influenza vaccine. Each CDR3 is given with its conserved first and last residue. The D gene is left open where the match is weak. Clone size is given for some rows only: seen once, a few or many times, or a class if the clone is expanded.

D	size	J	V	CDR3	DNA
TRBD1	-	TRBJ1-5	TRBV5-1	CASSPGTGRIQPQHF	TGCGCCAGCAGTCCCGGGACAGGGCGGATTCAGCCCCAGCATTTT
-	-	TRBJ2-1	TRBV6-1	CSSIRRGGSYNEQFF	TGTTCCAGCATAAGGAGGGGGGGCTCCTACAATGAGCAGTTCTTC
-	-	TRBJ1-5	TRBV12-3/TRBV12-4	CASTPAQGGNQPQHF	TGTGCCAGCACCCCAGCCCAGGGCGGCAATCAGCCCCAGCATTTT
-	many	TRBJ2-5	TRBV20-1	CSARVEPIETQYF	TGCAGTGCTAGAGTAGAACCGATAGAGACCCAGTACTTC
-	-	TRBJ2-3	TRBV7-2	CASSWGNGAAAADTQYF	TGTGCCAGCAGCTGGGGTAACGGGGCCGCGGCCGCAGATACGCAGTATTTT
-	-	TRBJ2-7	TRBV3-1	CASSQDLRQGFYEQYF	TGTGCCAGCAGCCAAGATCTAAGGCAGGGGTTCTACGAGCAGTACTTC
TRBD2	-	TRBJ2-1	TRBV7-9	CASSSFASGGSHEQFF	TGTGCCAGCAGCTCATTTGCTAGCGGGGGGAGTCATGAGCAGTTCTTC
-	few	TRBJ2-7	TRBV29-1	CSVVGLGGRETYEQYF	TGCAGCGTTGTTGGGCTGGGGGGCAGGGAAACCTACGAGCAGTACTTC
-	few	TRBJ2-7	TRBV6-5	CASSYSYKTGYEQYF	TGTGCCAGCAGTTACTCGTATAAGACAGGCTACGAGCAGTACTTC
TRBD1	few	TRBJ2-1	TRBV27	CASGGQSSYNEQFF	TGTGCCAGCGGGGGACAGAGCTCCTACAATGAGCAGTTCTTC